Here is one TCR beta chain with its context. TCRdb itself ran the RT-PCR reads through MiXCR, one entry per CDR3 protein. Found here are roughly 620,000 distinct CDR3 sequences, over 9% of them singletons; the top ten hold 8% to 13%. This sample was included in a study of response to subunit inactivated influenza vaccine. Germline V gene data show CDR1 as SGHRS and CDR2 as YFSETQ. J gave up 7 bases and V 1 base, and 1 base lay outside the gene matches. The CDR3 is 13 residues long. These same data were also listed under a study on T cells expressing NK-cell markers. This second study says: Synthesis of TCR beta cDNA relied on 5'RACE template switching carrying UMIs. It was sorted CD3+CD56+NKG2C+, CD3+CD56+NKG2C- and CD3+CD56-NKG2C+ T cells that supplied the TCR beta repertoires. The contribution of dominant NKG2C+ clonotypes to CD8+ T cells in several donors was roughly 1.0-8%. There remained a lack of clarity about HCMV specificity of expanded NKG2C+ T cell clones.

This clonotype was obtained from a man aged 45 to 65 who received an inactivated influenza vaccine. The chain has TRBV5-1 and TRBJ1-1; the match to TRBD1 covers 10 bases. Sequencing used PBMCs from blood, obtained on the day of vaccination. CDR3 DNA sequence: TGCGCCAGCAGCTTGCGGGACAGGGGTGAAGCTTTCTTT. It yields the protein CASSLRDRGEAFF.